Here is one T cell receptor beta chain with its context. It lacks a known antigen. It has no much larger one-base neighbor in the sample; base qualities were not kept. The treatment or condition label for this specimen denotes: allogeneic hematopoietic cell transplantation with graft depleted of TCRalphabeta T cells and CD19 B cells. The transplant recipients were children given TCRalphabeta/CD19-depleted allogeneic hematopoietic cell grafts. Preparation of the library involved PCR. TCRdb lists the instrument as Illumina HiSeq 2500. TCR library preparation used molecular barcoding, with unique molecular identifiers applied to normalize quantification of the TCRbeta repertoire. TCRdb handled the public reads itself, with Q25 trimming in fastp and clone calling in MiXCR, and kept productive beta chains. Rows are combined by CDR3 protein, so each entry shows the most common genes and DNA. The sample yields fewer than 750,000 distinct CDR3 sequences; 23% were counted once. The ten largest clones represent 13% to 15% of the sample.

These data belong to a study of T-cell reconstitution after alpha-beta-depleted transplantation in children (dated by TCRdb to the mid-2010s). For the wider study: Using TCR repertoire profiling, the study quantitatively followed how T-cell immune reconstitution unfolded in children after TCRalphabeta/CD19-depleted allogeneic hematopoietic cell transplantation. General conclusions and limits of the study: About two months after transplant, the apparently early recovery of alphabetaT-cell counts reportedly depended on just several hundred clones that had expanded rapidly and came from non-depleted graft cells. The frequencies of hyperexpanded clones fell over the following months, and after one year, T-cell counts and TCRbeta diversity were mostly attributed to newly produced T cells. In some patients, the high TCRbeta diversity seen at day 60 was put down to recipient T cells and intrathymic progenitors that had survived conditioning.

From the cysteine through the phenylalanine, the CDR3 covers 18 amino acids. Just CDR3 DNA is preserved here, 54 bases in frame from base 1. V is pared back by 3 bases and J by 6 bases, with 21 bases lying between the germline termini. In this chain, TRBV12-3 or TRBV12-4 is recombined with TRBJ1-6, with the D gene too uncertain to name. The sample in question was PBMCs, mostly from graft donor cells, obtained 360 days after TCRalphabeta/CD19-depleted stem cell transplant. The clonotype comes from a boy under three years old who had a stem cell transplant for acute myeloid leukemia, so the T cells may come from the graft donor. Here is the DNA: TGTGCCAGCAGTTTCGTGGTGGGGAGACGATTATCTAATTCACCCCTCCACTTT. This encodes CASSFVVGRRLSNSPLHF.